The present entry profiles one T cell receptor beta chain with its context. Between the trimmed V and J ends, which lost 5 bases and 4 bases, there was a span of 6 bases. CDR1 SGHRS and CDR2 YFSETQ come from the germline V gene. The CDR3 sequence is 11 residues long. This specimen belongs to a study of shared clonotypes between healthy human individuals. Sequencing used immunoSEQ multiplex PCR; TCRdb keeps in-frame clones, though not all of them. In the table there are roughly 2.2 million clones, approximately 90% of which are singletons. J is TRBJ1-2 and V is TRBV5-1; D remains unclear. The specimen was naive CD4+ T cells from PBMCs. The subset: CD45RA+ positively selected. This TCR was recovered from a man in his late teens or twenties in good health. Some clones in this sample may be carry-over from other donors' samples. This CDR3 is CASRDTYGYTF. The CDR3 DNA sequence: TGCGCCAGCAGGGATACCTATGGCTACACCTTC.